This T cell receptor (beta chain) was retrieved from a study of cytomegalovirus exposure and HLA in healthy donors. Study-wide points: The study assumed roughly uniform donor sequencing depth for presence/absence analyses.

Remarks on this clone: Its cognate antigen is unknown.

Both 60 Vbeta primers and 13 Jbeta primers went into the PCR. Assay used: immunoSEQ multiplex PCR; TCRdb lists only in-frame clones, some missing. The sample data list roughly 120,000 clones. This TCR derives from a man aged 30 to 39 in good health and CMV-seronegative. The sequencing sample was made of PBMCs.

CDR3 amino acids: CASSYGGQRTEAFF. CDR3 coding DNA: TGCGCCAGCAGCTACGGGGGGCAGAGGACTGAAGCTTTCTTT. The J gene is TRBJ1-1, the V gene TRBV5-1, with D possibly TRBD1 on 6 matching bases. This CDR3 has 14 amino acids. The V end lost 3 bases, the J end lost 5 bases, and 14 bases lay between the germline ends. Germline CDR1 is SGHRS and CDR2 is YFSETQ.